This TCR beta chain was retrieved from a study of T cells in Graves' hyperthyroidism and ophthalmopathy. General observations from the study: Before onset, by a median of around 6.4 months, the model predicted ophthalmopathy.

Looked up from germline, CDR1 is SGHAT and CDR2 is FQNNGV. This CDR3 spans 15 amino acids. The germline V and J ends were trimmed by 1 base and 3 bases, with 11 bases remaining between them. 9 to 10 ml fresh peripheral blood yielded the PBMCs. This clonotype was found a few times. Its target is not known. TCR beta CDR3 region amplification was performed from RNA transcripts. HTBI primers were employed in a first-round RT-PCR of the TCR CDR3. In TCRdb, the multiplex PCR reads were re-called with MiXCR into one record per CDR3 protein. This sample carries some 530,000 distinct CDR3 sequences, about 20% of them seen once, and the ten largest clones take approximately 49%.

The sequenced material came from blood. This TCR derives from a woman aged 65 to 85 with Graves' ophthalmopathy. The chain couples TRBV11-2 to TRBJ2-3, with D perhaps TRBD1 (5 bases). The CDR3 protein is CASSLGGAKTDTQYF. CDR3 nucleotide sequence: TGTGCCAGCAGCTTAGGTGGGGCTAAAACAGATACGCAGTATTTT.